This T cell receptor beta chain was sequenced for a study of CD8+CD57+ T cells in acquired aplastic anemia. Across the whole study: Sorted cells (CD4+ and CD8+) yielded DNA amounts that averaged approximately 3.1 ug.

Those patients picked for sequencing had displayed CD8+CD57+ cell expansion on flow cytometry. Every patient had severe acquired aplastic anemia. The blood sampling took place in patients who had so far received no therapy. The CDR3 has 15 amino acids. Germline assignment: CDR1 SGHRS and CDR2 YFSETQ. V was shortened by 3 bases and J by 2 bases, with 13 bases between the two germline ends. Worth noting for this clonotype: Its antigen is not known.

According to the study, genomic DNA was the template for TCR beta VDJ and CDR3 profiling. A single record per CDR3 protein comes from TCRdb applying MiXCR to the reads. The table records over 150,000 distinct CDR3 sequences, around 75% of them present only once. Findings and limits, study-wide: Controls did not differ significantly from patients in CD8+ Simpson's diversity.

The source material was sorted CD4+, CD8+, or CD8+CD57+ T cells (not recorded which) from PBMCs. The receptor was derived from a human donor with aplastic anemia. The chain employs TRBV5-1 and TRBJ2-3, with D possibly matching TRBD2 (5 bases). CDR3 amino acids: CASSYYSGPTDTQYF. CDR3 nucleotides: TGCGCCAGCAGCTACTACAGCGGTCCCACAGATACGCAGTATTTT.